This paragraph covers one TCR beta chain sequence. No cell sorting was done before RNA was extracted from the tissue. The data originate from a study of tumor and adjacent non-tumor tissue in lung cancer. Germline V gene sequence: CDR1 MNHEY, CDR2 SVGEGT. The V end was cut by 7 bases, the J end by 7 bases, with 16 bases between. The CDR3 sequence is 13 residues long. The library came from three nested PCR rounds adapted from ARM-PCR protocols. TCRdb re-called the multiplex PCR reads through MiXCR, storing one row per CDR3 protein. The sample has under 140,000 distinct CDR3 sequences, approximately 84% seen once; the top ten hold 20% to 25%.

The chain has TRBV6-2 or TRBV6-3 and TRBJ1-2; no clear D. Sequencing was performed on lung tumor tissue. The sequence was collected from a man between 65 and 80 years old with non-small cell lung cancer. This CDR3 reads CASTRSERGGYTF. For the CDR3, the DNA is TGTGCCAGCACTCGTTCGGAACGAGGTGGCTACACCTTC.